The rows below give T cell receptor beta chains drawn from one sample of a study of OX40 agonist ivuxolimab in advanced cancers. Assay used: immunoSEQ multiplex PCR; TCRdb lists only in-frame clones, some missing. Here the sample spans over 60,000 clones, around 94% being singletons. The specimen was CD4+ or CD8+ T cells sorted from blood, collected in a trial of the OX40 agonist ivuxolimab. Receptors originate from an adult with an advanced solid tumor such as melanoma, head and neck, liver or kidney cancer. CDR3s include the opening cysteine and the closing phenylalanine or tryptophan. The D gene is left open where the match is weak. Part of the rows lack a size; the others show once, few, many or a class for expanded clones.

abundance,d_gene,j_gene,v_gene,CDR3nt,CDR3aa
.,.,TRBJ2-7,TRBV30,TGTGCCTGCAGGGTGGGATGGGAGCAGTACTTC,CACRVGWEQYF
.,TRBD2,TRBJ2-7,TRBV4-3,TGCGCCAGCAGCCAAGATGAGACTAGCGTGGGGTACGAGCAGTACTTC,CASSQDETSVGYEQYF
.,.,TRBJ1-2,TRBV4-3,TGCGCCAGCAGCCAAGATCTGGCGTATAGGGGAACCCTCTATGGCTACACCTTC,CASSQDLAYRGTLYGYTF
.,.,TRBJ1-1,TRBV28,TGTGCCAGCAGTTTTATGACGGGAGTGACTGAAGCTTTCTTT,CASSFMTGVTEAFF
.,.,TRBJ1-6,TRBV10-3,TGTGCCATCAGTGAGGAATTCAAAGATAATTCACCCCTCCACTTT,CAISEEFKDNSPLHF
.,TRBD2,TRBJ2-3,TRBV27,TGTGCCAGCAGTCTCGCTCCGGGGGAGGGACCGTTGGATACGCAGTATTTT,CASSLAPGEGPLDTQYF
.,TRBD1,TRBJ1-4,TRBV12-5,TGTGCTAGTGGTTTGATCCGGGGACAGGACAATGAAAAACTGTTTTTT,CASGLIRGQDNEKLFF
.,.,TRBJ1-2,TRBV4-3,TGCGCCAGCAGCCAAGTCGGCGGAAACTATGGCTACACCTTC,CASSQVGGNYGYTF
.,.,TRBJ1-4,TRBV4-3,TGCGCCAGCAGCCTGGACGTCGGCAGACCTAATGAAAAACTGTTTTTT,CASSLDVGRPNEKLFF
.,TRBD1,TRBJ1-1,TRBV4-3,TGCGCCAGCAGCCAAGATCGACAGGGAAACACTGAAGCTTTCTTT,CASSQDRQGNTEAFF
.,.,TRBJ1-2,TRBV4-1,TGCGCCAGCAGCCTGGCGCGGGGGCGAGATGGCTACACCTTC,CASSLARGRDGYTF
.,TRBD1,TRBJ1-3,TRBV7-8,TGTGCCAGCAGCGGTTCAGGGGGTTCTGGAAACACCATATATTTT,CASSGSGGSGNTIYF
.,.,TRBJ1-2,TRBV7-2,TGTGCCAGCAGCTTTGTACAGGGCTATGGCTACACCTTC,CASSFVQGYGYTF
.,.,TRBJ2-1,TRBV19,TGTGCCAGTAGCGTGGGAGTCAATGAGCAGTTCTTC,CASSVGVNEQFF
.,.,TRBJ2-7,TRBV6-1,TGTGCCAGCAGTATCGGACATATCTACGAGCAGTACTTC,CASSIGHIYEQYF
.,.,TRBJ2-7,TRBV7-2,TGTGCCAGCAGCCTGGGCAGGGGAGCCTACGAGCAGTACTTC,CASSLGRGAYEQYF
.,.,TRBJ1-2,TRBV19,TGTGCCAGTAGTATGGAGCAGTATTGGGGCTACACCTTC,CASSMEQYWGYTF
.,TRBD1,TRBJ2-5,TRBV4-1,TGCGCCAGCAGCCAAGATAACTCAGGGGGCTTCGAGACCCAGTACTTC,CASSQDNSGGFETQYF
.,.,TRBJ2-3,TRBV29-1,TGCAGCGTTGAAGACCGGGCAGATACGCAGTATTTT,CSVEDRADTQYF
few,.,TRBJ1-1,TRBV5-1,TGCGCCAGCAGCTTAGAGGGGGAAGCTTTCTTT,CASSLEGEAFF
.,TRBD2,TRBJ2-7,TRBV4-1,TGCGCCAGCAGCCAGGCTAGCGGGACCTACGAGCAGTACTTC,CASSQASGTYEQYF
.,.,TRBJ2-7,TRBV5-1,TGCGCCAGCTCCATTCGGGGGCGCATGGAGCAGTACTTC,CASSIRGRMEQYF
.,.,TRBJ1-1,TRBV6-4,TGTGCCAGCAGGGCGGGGACTGAAGCTTTCTTT,CASRAGTEAFF
.,.,TRBJ2-7,TRBV4-3,TGCGCCAGCAGCCCGGGGCTAGCAGCCTACGAGCAGTACTTC,CASSPGLAAYEQYF